Listed below are T cell receptor beta chains from one sample, sequenced in a study of blood T cell repertoires in COVID-19. Generated by immunoSEQ multiplex PCR, the TCRdb table keeps only in-frame clones and is missing some. The data show 490,000 or so clones, approximately 90% seen once. Sequenced input: PBMCs or T cells enriched from blood (not recorded which). These receptor sequences come from a woman between 55 and 75 years old who had recovered from COVID-19. The CDR3 runs from the conserved cysteine through the conserved F or W. D genes are given only for firm matches. Clone size appears in some rows only: once, few, many, or a class for an expanded clone.

>15|-|-|TRBV6-5|TRBJ2-1
CASRDSGGVYNEQFF
TGTGCCAGCAGGGACTCCGGGGGAGTCTACAATGAGCAGTTCTTC
>14|TRBD1|-|TRBV18|TRBJ2-1
CASSRRQGINEQFF
TGTGCCAGCTCCCGCCGACAGGGGATCAATGAGCAGTTCTTC
>14|TRBD2|-|TRBV7-8|TRBJ2-7
CASSITGTSEKQYF
TGTGCCAGCAGCATAACCGGGACTAGCGAAAAGCAGTACTTC
>18|TRBD2|once|TRBV7-6|TRBJ2-6
CASSLASGGPSGANVLTF
TGTGCCAGCAGCTTAGCAAGCGGGGGGCCCTCTGGGGCCAACGTCCTGACTTTC
>15|TRBD1|-|TRBV6-5|TRBJ1-4
CASSSRDRVNEKLFF
TGTGCCAGCAGTTCCCGGGACAGAGTTAATGAAAAACTGTTTTTT
>14|TRBD1|-|TRBV18|TRBJ1-1
CASSTGQGARGAFF
TGTGCCAGCTCAACCGGACAGGGGGCGCGGGGGGCTTTCTTT
>14|-|-|TRBV30|TRBJ2-1
CAFRDTSSYNEQFF
TGTGCCTTCCGGGACACCAGCTCCTACAATGAGCAGTTCTTC
>16|TRBD1|-|TRBV9|TRBJ2-3
CASSQGTGGNTDTQYF
TGTGCCAGCAGCCAGGGGACAGGGGGCAACACAGATACGCAGTATTTT
>15|-|-|TRBV7-2|TRBJ2-1
CASSFDTNSYNEQFF
TGTGCCAGCAGCTTCGACACCAACTCCTACAATGAGCAGTTCTTC
>14|TRBD2|-|TRBV7-8|TRBJ2-3
CASSFSGGRDTQYF
TGTGCCAGCAGTTTTAGCGGGGGCCGAGATACGCAGTATTTT
>13|TRBD1|-|TRBV6-5|TRBJ2-2
CASRPTGVGELFF
TGTGCCAGCAGGCCTACAGGGGTCGGGGAGCTGTTTTTT
>13|TRBD1|-|TRBV12-5|TRBJ1-1
CASGYRGDTEAFF
TGTGCTAGTGGTTACAGGGGTGACACTGAAGCTTTCTTT
>17|TRBD1|-|TRBV25-1|TRBJ2-6
CASSGGQATSGANVLTF
TGTGCCAGCAGTGGGGGACAGGCGACCTCTGGGGCCAACGTCCTGACTTTC
>15|-|-|TRBV7-9|TRBJ1-3
CASSLGSVSGNTIYF
TGTGCCAGCAGCTTAGGTTCAGTCTCTGGAAACACCATATATTTT
>16|TRBD2|-|TRBV7-2|TRBJ2-1
CASSLRGLALLYEQFF
TGTGCCAGCAGCTTAAGGGGACTAGCGCTCTTGTATGAGCAGTTCTTC
>14|-|-|TRBV10-3|TRBJ1-3
CATAGGLSGNTIYF
TGTGCCACCGCGGGGGGGCTCTCTGGAAACACCATATATTTT
>16|-|-|TRBV2|TRBJ1-6
CASSQYRAPLDSPLHF
TGTGCCAGCAGCCAATACAGGGCTCCCCTTGATTCACCCCTCCACTTT
>13|TRBD1|-|TRBV5-1|TRBJ2-1
CASSRDRTNEQFF
TGCGCCAGCAGCCGGGACAGGACAAATGAGCAGTTCTTC
>16|-|-|TRBV4-1|TRBJ1-6
CASSQAGSSYNSPLHF
TGCGCCAGCAGCCAGGCGGGGAGCTCCTATAATTCACCCCTCCACTTT
>15|-|few|TRBV7-8|TRBJ1-3
CASHAGVRSGNTIYF
TGTGCCAGCCACGCGGGCGTTCGCTCTGGAAACACCATATATTTT
>13|TRBD2|-|TRBV2|TRBJ2-1
CASRTSAYNEQFF
TGTGCCAGCAGGACTAGCGCTTACAATGAGCAGTTCTTC
>16|TRBD1|-|TRBV28|TRBJ1-1
CASSLGETGENTEAFF
TGTGCCAGCAGTTTGGGGGAAACAGGGGAGAACACTGAAGCTTTCTTT
>17|-|-|TRBV6-1|TRBJ1-2
CASSDPTVDRIRNGYTF
TGTGCCAGCAGTGATCCCACCGTTGACAGGATTAGGAATGGCTACACCTTC
>14|-|-|TRBV6-5|TRBJ1-5
CASRRAGLNQPQHF
TGTGCCAGCAGGAGGGCCGGCCTCAATCAGCCCCAGCATTTT